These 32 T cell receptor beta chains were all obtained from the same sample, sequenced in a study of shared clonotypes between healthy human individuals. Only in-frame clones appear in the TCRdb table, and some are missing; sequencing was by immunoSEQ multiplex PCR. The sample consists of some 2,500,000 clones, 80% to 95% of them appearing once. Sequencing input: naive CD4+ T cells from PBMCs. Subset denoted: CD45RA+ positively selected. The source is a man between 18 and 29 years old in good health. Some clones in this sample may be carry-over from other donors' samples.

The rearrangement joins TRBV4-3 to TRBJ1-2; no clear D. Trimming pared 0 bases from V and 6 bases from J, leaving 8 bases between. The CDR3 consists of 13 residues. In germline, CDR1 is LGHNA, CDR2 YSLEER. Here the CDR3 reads CASSQERQDGYTF. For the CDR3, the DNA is TGCGCCAGCAGCCAAGAAAGGCAGGATGGCTACACCTTC.

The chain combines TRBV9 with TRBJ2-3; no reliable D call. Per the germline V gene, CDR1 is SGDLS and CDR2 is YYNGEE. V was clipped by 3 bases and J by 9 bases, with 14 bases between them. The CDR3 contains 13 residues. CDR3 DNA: TGTGCCAGCAGCGGAACAAACCCTAGGACGCAGTATTTT. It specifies CASSGTNPRTQYF. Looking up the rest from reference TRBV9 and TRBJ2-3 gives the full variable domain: DSGVTQTPKHLITATGQRVTLRCSPRSGDLSVYWYQQSLDQGLQFLIQYYNGEERAKGNILERFSAQQFPDLHSELNLSSLELGDSALYFCASSGTNPRTQYFGPGTRLTVL.

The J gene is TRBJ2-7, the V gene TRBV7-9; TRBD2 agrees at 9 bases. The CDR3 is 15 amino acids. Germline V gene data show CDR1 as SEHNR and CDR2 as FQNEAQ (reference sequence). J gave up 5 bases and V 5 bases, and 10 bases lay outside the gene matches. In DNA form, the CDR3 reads TGTGCCAGCAGCCGAATTAGCGGGAGTATCCACGAGCAGTACTTC. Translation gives CASSRISGSIHEQYF. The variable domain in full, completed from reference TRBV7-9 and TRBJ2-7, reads DTGVSQNPRHKITKRGQNVTFRCDPISEHNRLYWYRQTLGQGPEFLTYFQNEAQLEKSRLLSDRFSAERPKGSFSTLEIQRTEQGDSAMYLCASSRISGSIHEQYFGPGTRLTVT.

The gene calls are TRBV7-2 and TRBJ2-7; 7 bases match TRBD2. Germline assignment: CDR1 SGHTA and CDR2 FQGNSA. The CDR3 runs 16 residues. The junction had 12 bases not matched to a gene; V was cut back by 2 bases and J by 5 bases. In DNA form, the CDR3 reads TGTGCCAGCAGCTTAATTTCGTGGGAGGGCCCCCACGAGCAGTACTTC. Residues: CASSLISWEGPHEQYF.

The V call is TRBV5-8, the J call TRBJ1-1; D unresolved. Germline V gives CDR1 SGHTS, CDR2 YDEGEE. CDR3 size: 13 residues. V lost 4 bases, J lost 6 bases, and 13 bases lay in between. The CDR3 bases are TGTGCCAGCAGCCAAGATGGGATCGCTGAAGCTTTCTTT. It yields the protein CASSQDGIAEAFF.

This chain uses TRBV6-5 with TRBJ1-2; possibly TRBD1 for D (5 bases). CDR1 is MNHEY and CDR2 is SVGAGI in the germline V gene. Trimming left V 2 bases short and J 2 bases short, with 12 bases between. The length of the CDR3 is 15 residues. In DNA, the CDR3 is TGTGCCAGCAGTTACAACGTCGGGGCGAACTATGGCTACACCTTC. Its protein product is CASSYNVGANYGYTF.

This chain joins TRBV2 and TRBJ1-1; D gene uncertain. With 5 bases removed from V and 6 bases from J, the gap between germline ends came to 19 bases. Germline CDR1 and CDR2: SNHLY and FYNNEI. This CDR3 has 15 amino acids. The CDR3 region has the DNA TGTGCCAGCAGTCAACTTCCTACGGGCTCCCCTGAAGCTTTCTTT. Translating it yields CASSQLPTGSPEAFF.

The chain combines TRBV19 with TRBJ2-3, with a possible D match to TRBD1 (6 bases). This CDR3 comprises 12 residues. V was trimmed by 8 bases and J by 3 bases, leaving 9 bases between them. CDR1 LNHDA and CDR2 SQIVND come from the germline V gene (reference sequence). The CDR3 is CASGTGTDTQYF. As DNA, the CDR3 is TGTGCCAGTGGTACAGGGACAGATACGCAGTATTTT.

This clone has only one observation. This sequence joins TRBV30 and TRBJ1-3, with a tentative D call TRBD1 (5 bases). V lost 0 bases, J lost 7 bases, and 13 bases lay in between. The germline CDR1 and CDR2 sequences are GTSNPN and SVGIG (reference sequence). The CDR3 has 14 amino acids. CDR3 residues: CAWSVGGTSNTIYF. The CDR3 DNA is TGTGCCTGGAGTGTAGGCGGGACTTCGAACACCATATATTTT.

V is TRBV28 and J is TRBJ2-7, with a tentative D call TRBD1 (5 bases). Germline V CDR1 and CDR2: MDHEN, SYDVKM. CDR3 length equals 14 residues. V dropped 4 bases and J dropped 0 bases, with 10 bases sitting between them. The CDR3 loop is CASSYHRNSYEQYF. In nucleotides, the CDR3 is TGTGCCAGCAGTTACCACAGGAACTCCTACGAGCAGTACTTC.

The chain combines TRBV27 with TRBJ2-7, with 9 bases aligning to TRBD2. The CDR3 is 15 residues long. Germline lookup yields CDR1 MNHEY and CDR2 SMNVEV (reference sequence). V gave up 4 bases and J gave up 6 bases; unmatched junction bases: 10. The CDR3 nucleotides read TGTGCCAGCAGTTCGGGACTAGCTCTTCTAGGCGAGCAGTACTTC. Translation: CASSSGLALLGEQYF.

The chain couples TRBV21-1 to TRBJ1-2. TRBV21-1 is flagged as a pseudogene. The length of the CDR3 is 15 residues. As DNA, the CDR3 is TGTGCCAGCAGCAATTTTCGGGGAGCTAACTATGGCTACACCTTC. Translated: CASSNFRGANYGYTF.

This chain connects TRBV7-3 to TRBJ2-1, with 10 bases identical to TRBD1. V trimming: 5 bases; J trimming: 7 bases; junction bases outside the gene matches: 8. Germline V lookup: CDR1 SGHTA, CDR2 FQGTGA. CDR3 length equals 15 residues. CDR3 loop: CASSREGQGWNEQFF. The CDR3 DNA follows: TGTGCCAGCAGCCGGGAGGGACAGGGGTGGAATGAGCAGTTCTTC.

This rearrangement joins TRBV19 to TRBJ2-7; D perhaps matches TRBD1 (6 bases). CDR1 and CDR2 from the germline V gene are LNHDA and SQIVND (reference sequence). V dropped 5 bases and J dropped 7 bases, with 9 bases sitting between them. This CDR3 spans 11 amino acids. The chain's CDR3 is CASSLGTEQYF. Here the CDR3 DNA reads TGTGCCAGTAGTCTTGGGACAGAGCAGTACTTC.

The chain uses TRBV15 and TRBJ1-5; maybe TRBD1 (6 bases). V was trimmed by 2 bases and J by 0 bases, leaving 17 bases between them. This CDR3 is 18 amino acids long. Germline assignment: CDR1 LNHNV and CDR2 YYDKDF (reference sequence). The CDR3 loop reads CATSRRTGTSYSNQPQHF. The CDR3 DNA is TGTGCCACCAGCAGAAGAACCGGGACAAGTTATAGCAATCAGCCCCAGCATTTT.

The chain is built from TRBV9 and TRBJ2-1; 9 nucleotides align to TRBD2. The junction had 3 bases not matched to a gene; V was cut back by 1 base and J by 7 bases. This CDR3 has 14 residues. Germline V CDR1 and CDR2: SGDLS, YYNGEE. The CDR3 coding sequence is TGTGCCAGCAGCGTATCGCGGGAGGGTAATGAGCAGTTCTTC. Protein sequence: CASSVSREGNEQFF.

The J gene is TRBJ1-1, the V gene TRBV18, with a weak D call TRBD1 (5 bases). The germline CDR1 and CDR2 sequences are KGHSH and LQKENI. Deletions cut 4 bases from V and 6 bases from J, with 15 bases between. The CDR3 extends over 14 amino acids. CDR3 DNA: TGTGCCAGCTCACGGGAGGCTAGGGGAGCTGAAGCTTTCTTT. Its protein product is CASSREARGAEAFF. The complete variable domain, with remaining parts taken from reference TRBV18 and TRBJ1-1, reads NAGVMQNPRHLVRRRGQEARLRCSPMKGHSHVYWYRQLPEEGLKFMVYLQKENIIDESGMPKERFSAEFPKEGPSILRIQQVVRGDSAAYFCASSREARGAEAFFGQGTRLTVV.

This CDR3 reads CASSLRGSSYNEQFF. Here the CDR3 DNA reads TGTGCCAGCAGCTTACGAGGGAGCTCCTACAATGAGCAGTTCTTC. This chain uses TRBV11-3 with TRBJ2-1, with D possibly matching TRBD2 (5 bases). This CDR3 is 15 amino acids long. V was shortened by 2 bases and J by 0 bases, with 8 bases between the two germline ends. Germline CDR1 is SGHNT and CDR2 is YENEEA.

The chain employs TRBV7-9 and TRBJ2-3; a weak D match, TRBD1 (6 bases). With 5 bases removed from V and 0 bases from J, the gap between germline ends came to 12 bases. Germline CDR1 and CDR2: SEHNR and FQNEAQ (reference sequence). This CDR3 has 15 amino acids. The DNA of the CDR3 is TGTGCCAGCAGCCCACAGGGATCTAGCACAGATACGCAGTATTTT. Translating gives CASSPQGSSTDTQYF. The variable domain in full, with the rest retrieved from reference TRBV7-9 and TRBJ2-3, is DTGVSQNPRHKITKRGQNVTFRCDPISEHNRLYWYRQTLGQGPEFLTYFQNEAQLEKSRLLSDRFSAERPKGSFSTLEIQRTEQGDSAMYLCASSPQGSSTDTQYFGPGTRLTVL.

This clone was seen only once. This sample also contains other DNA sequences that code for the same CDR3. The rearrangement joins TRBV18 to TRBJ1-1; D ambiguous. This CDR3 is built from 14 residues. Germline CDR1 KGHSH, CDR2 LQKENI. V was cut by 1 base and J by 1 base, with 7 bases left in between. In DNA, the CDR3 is TGTGCCAGCTCACCACTGTCTGGGAACACTGAAGCTTTCTTT. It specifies CASSPLSGNTEAFF.

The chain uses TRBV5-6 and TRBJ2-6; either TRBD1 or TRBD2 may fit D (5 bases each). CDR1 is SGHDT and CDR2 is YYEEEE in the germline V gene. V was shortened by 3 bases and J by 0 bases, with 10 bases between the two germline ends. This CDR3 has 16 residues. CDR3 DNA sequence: TGTGCCAGCAGCTGGGGACGGGACTCTGGGGCCAACGTCCTGACTTTC. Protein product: CASSWGRDSGANVLTF.

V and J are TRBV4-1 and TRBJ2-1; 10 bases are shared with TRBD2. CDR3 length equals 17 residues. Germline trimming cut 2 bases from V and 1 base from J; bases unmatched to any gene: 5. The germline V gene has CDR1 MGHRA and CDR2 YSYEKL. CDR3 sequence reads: CASSQTRTSGSYNEQFF. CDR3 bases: TGCGCCAGCAGCCAAACTAGGACTAGCGGATCCTACAATGAGCAGTTCTTC.

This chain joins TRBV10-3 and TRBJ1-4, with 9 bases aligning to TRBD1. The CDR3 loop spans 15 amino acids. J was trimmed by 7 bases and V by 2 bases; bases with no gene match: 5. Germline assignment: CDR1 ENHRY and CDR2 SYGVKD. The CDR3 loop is CAISENRGLGEKLFF. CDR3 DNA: TGTGCCATCAGTGAGAACAGGGGGCTTGGTGAAAAACTGTTTTTT.

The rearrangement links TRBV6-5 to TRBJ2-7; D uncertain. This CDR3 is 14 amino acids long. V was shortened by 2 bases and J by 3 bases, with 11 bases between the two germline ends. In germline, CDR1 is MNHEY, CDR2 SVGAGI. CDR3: CASSYRVPIYEQYF. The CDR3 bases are TGTGCCAGCAGTTACAGGGTACCCATCTACGAGCAGTACTTC.

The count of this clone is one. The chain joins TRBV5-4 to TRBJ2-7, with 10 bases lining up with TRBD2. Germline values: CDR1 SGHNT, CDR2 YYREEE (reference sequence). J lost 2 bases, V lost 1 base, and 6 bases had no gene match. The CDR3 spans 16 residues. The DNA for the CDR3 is TGTGCCAGCAGCTTGTACCCAGCGGGAGGGCCCTACGAGCAGTACTTC. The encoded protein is CASSLYPAGGPYEQYF. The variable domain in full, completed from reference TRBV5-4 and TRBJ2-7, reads ETGVTQSPTHLIKTRGQQVTLRCSSQSGHNTVSWYQQALGQGPQFIFQYYREEENGRGNFPPRFSGLQFPNYSSELNVNALELDDSALYLCASSLYPAGGPYEQYFGPGTRLTVT.

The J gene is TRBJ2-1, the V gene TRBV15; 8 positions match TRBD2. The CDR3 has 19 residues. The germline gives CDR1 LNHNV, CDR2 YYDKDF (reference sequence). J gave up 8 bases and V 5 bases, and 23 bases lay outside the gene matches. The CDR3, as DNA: TGTGCCACCAGCGGGCCGACGGCGGGAGGCTCCGACCGGGCATATGAGCAGTTCTTC. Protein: CATSGPTAGGSDRAYEQFF.

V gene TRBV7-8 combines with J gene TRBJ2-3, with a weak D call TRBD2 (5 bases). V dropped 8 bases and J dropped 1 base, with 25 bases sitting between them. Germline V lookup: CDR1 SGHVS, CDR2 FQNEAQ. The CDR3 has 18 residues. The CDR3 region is CASLKRRRGQPGTDTQYF. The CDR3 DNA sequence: TGTGCCAGCTTAAAGCGCCGACGAGGGCAGCCCGGCACAGATACGCAGTATTTT.

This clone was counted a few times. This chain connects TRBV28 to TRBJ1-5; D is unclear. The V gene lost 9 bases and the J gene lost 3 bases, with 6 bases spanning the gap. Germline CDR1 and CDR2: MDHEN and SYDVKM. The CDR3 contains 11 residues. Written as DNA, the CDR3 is TGTGCCAGTCAGGCCAATCAGCCCCAGCATTTT. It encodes CASQANQPQHF.

The CDR3 loop is CASSHPDRDYGYTF. The CDR3 DNA sequence: TGCGCCAGCAGCCATCCGGACAGGGACTATGGCTACACCTTC. This chain links TRBV4-1 with TRBJ1-2; 8 bases fit TRBD1. The ends lost 3 bases at V and 3 bases at J; junction bases unmatched: 3. Germline assignment: CDR1 MGHRA and CDR2 YSYEKL. CDR3 length equals 14 residues.

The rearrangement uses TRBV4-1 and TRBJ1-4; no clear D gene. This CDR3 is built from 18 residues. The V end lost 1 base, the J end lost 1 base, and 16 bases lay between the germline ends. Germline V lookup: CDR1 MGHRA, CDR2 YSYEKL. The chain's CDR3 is CASSQGGSFSLTNEKLFF. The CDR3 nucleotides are TGCGCCAGCAGCCAAGGCGGGTCCTTCTCTCTAACTAATGAAAAACTGTTTTTT.

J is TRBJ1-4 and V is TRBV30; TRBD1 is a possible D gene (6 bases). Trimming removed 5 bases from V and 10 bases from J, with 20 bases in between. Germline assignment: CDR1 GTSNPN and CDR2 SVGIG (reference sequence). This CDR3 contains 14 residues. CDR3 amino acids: CAWSSGGRMGKLFF. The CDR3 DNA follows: TGTGCCTGGTCTTCTGGGGGCAGGATGGGAAAACTGTTTTTT.

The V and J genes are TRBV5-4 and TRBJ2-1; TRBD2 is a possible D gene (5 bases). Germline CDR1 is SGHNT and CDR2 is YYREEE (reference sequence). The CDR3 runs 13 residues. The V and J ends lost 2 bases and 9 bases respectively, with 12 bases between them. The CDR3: CASSLFLAPEQFF. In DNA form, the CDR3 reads TGTGCCAGCAGCTTATTTTTAGCGCCTGAGCAGTTCTTC.